This is a list of T cell receptor beta chains from one sample in a study of blood T cell repertoires in COVID-19. Assay: immunoSEQ multiplex PCR; the TCRdb copy retains only in-frame clones and omits some. The sample records roughly 6,600 clones, 70% to 90% being singletons. Sequencing was carried out using peripheral blood. Receptors originate from a human donor in a cohort sampled during active COVID-19. The donor label of this sample is uncertain. CDR3s include the opening cysteine and the closing phenylalanine or tryptophan. Fields, in order: D gene, V gene, clone size, J gene, CDR3 protein, CDR3 DNA. D genes are given only for firm matches. Size is omitted from some rows. Given values are once, few, many or a class for expanded clones.

TRBD2	TRBV7-2	.	TRBJ2-5	CASSWGALAGAEETQYF	TGTGCCAGCAGCTGGGGGGCACTAGCGGGGGCGGAGGAGACCCAGTACTTC
TRBD1	TRBV28	.	TRBJ2-7	CASSSDRVQYF	TGTGCCAGCAGTTCAGACAGGGTGCAGTACTTC
TRBD1	TRBV11-3	.	TRBJ2-2	CASSFGTGDVNTGELFF	TGTGCCAGCAGCTTCGGGACAGGGGATGTAAACACCGGGGAGCTGTTTTTT
.	TRBV19	.	TRBJ2-1	CASSIFNPRGNEQFF	TGTGCCAGTAGTATATTCAACCCCCGAGGTAATGAGCAGTTCTTC
.	TRBV3-1/TRBV3-2	.	TRBJ2-7	CASSLGRQVYEQYF	TGTGCCAGCAGCCTAGGCCGACAGGTTTACGAGCAGTACTTC
TRBD1	TRBV19	.	TRBJ2-5	CATHGTGVSGLETQYF	TGTGCCACGCACGGGACAGGGGTTTCTGGTTTGGAGACCCAGTACTTC
.	TRBV28	.	TRBJ2-1	CASSLRLGVGEQFF	TGTGCCAGCAGTTTAAGACTAGGCGTCGGTGAGCAGTTCTTC
.	TRBV6-2/TRBV6-3	.	TRBJ1-3	CASSYGLEGNTIYF	TGTGCCAGCAGTTACGGGTTGGAGGGAAACACCATATATTTT
TRBD2	TRBV7-2	.	TRBJ2-1	CASSPTSGSLNEQFF	TGTGCCAGCAGCCCGACTAGCGGGAGCCTAAATGAGCAGTTCTTC
.	TRBV6-6	.	TRBJ2-2	CASSPGVAGELFF	TGTGCCAGCAGTCCAGGGGTAGCCGGGGAGCTGTTTTTT
.	TRBV15	.	TRBJ2-3	CATSSSGTLRTDTQYF	TGTGCCACCAGCAGCTCCGGGACACTACGCACAGATACGCAGTATTTT
TRBD1	TRBV20-1	.	TRBJ2-7	CSASSGGEQYF	TGCAGTGCTAGTTCAGGGGGCGAGCAGTACTTC
.	TRBV9	.	TRBJ2-2	CASLAGNTGELFF	TGTGCCAGCTTGGCGGGTAACACCGGGGAGCTGTTTTTT
TRBD1	TRBV28	once	TRBJ1-2	CASSWGQGIYGYTF	TGTGCCAGCAGTTGGGGACAGGGGATCTATGGCTACACCTTC
.	TRBV5-4	.	TRBJ1-2	CASSFDYRAYGYTF	TGTGCCAGCAGCTTCGACTACCGGGCCTATGGCTACACCTTC
TRBD1	TRBV2	.	TRBJ2-1	CASSGNRGLTYNEQFF	TGTGCCAGCAGTGGGAACAGGGGATTGACCTACAATGAGCAGTTCTTC
.	TRBV5-6	.	TRBJ2-2	CASSERGGDTGELFF	TGTGCCAGCAGCGAAAGGGGCGGTGACACCGGGGAGCTGTTTTTT
.	TRBV5-1	.	TRBJ2-5	CASSLGSMETQYF	TGCGCCAGCAGCCTCGGTTCGATGGAGACCCAGTACTTC
TRBD1	TRBV29-1	.	TRBJ2-7	CSVPGGPAEQYF	TGCAGCGTCCCAGGGGGACCTGCCGAGCAGTACTTC
.	TRBV21-1	.	TRBJ1-6	CASSKVRGEAAFFSYNSPLHF	TGTGCCAGCAGCAAAGTCCGCGGGGAGGCAGCTTTCTTCTCCTATAATTCACCCCTCCACTTT
.	TRBV6-4	.	TRBJ2-1	CASSDSSGGHEQFF	TGTGCCAGCAGTGACTCATCCGGAGGCCATGAGCAGTTCTTC
TRBD1	TRBV5-4	.	TRBJ1-1	CASSGETGVNTEAFF	TGTGCCAGCAGCGGGGAAACAGGGGTGAACACTGAAGCTTTCTTT
.	TRBV6-5	.	TRBJ1-1	CASSRKFYTEAFF	TGTGCCAGCAGCCGTAAATTTTACACTGAAGCTTTCTTT
.	TRBV5-4	.	TRBJ2-1	CASSLTAGTGNEQFF	TGTGCCAGCAGCTTGACGGCAGGAACAGGGAATGAGCAGTTCTTC
TRBD1	TRBV28	.	TRBJ2-3	CASSPVRVGGVPDTQYF	TGTGCCAGCAGCCCAGTCAGGGTAGGGGGCGTACCAGATACGCAGTATTTT
.	TRBV9	.	TRBJ1-1	CASSQASGANTEAFF	TGTGCCAGCAGCCAGGCTTCAGGGGCGAACACTGAAGCTTTCTTT
TRBD2	TRBV11-2	few	TRBJ2-3	CASSATSGGRYTQYF	TGTGCCAGCAGCGCGACTAGCGGGGGGAGGTATACGCAGTATTTT